This paragraph covers one T cell receptor beta chain sequence. There is no known antigen for this receptor. Base quality data are lacking; no much larger clone is found one base away. The germline V gene encodes CDR1 KGHDR and CDR2 SFDVKD. The CDR3 spans 12 residues, from the cysteine through the phenylalanine. Here the CDR3 DNA is all that survives: 36 bases in frame from base 1. V is clipped by 6 bases and J by 7 bases, and the sequence between their germline boundaries is 9 bases long. Libraries were made using PCR. Data came from an Illumina HiSeq 2500. Unique molecular identifiers were incorporated into TCR beta cDNA libraries to reduce PCR and sequencing biases. Per 1 to 10 million input T cells, approximately 500,000 cDNA molecules were obtained, such that each molecule approximated one T cell. The patient libraries were prepared and sequenced using the same protocol as the earlier healthy control dataset. Samples belonging to the same batch were prepared together, multiplexed and sequenced on a shared HiSeq lane. The source study handled its data this way. MIGEC was used to process the raw barcoded reads, and molecular identifier groups with only a single read were discarded before consensus assembly and CDR3 extraction. VDJtools was used for post-analysis of the clonotype tables, with diversity normalized by down-sampling every dataset to the smallest sample size. In repertoire overlap clustering, CDR3 amino acid sequences, but not nucleotide sequences, were matched to correct batch-related cross-sample contamination. Starting from the raw public reads, TCRdb applied fastp trimming at Q25, assembled clones with MiXCR and retained in-frame beta chains. Entries that share a CDR3 protein sequence are merged under the most common genes and DNA. What appears here as the V and J calls and clone size reflects TCRdb's work, not the paper's. For this sample there are some 690,000 distinct CDR3 sequences; approximately 30% appear just once. Clones ranked in the top ten supply under 0.7% of the sample.

The data were obtained in a study of post-analysis software for immune sequencing data (dated by TCRdb to between 2014 and 2016). Looking at the study overall: Recorded disease courses included relapsing-remitting, secondary progressive and progressive-relapsing multiple sclerosis, with some patients lacking subtype annotation. The patient repertoires were set against 11 previously published healthy control repertoires from donors whose ages ranged from roughly 6 to 27 years. A subset of samples was prepared in parallel using single-end sample barcoding, then pooled and co-amplified after Illumina adapter ligation. The full study reports these points: The control group was slightly older than the multiple sclerosis patient group. Multiple sclerosis patients had significantly lower normalized Chao1 diversity than controls, a result that suggests substantial peripheral T-cell clonal expansion. Strong co-clustering of samples prepared in the same batch was shown by direct clustering with F measure, prompting a batch-effect correction. Several TRBV segments, including TRBV5-6, TRBV5-1 and TRBV20-1, were significantly more frequent in patients than controls.

To demonstrate the VDJtools post-analysis software, TCR beta repertoires were profiled from the peripheral blood of roughly 12 young patients with multiple sclerosis. The multiple sclerosis patients were children and adolescents ranging in age from roughly 6 to 16 years. Material: blood. This clonotype was sampled from a girl between 5 and 17 years old with multiple sclerosis. The receptor chain draws on TRBV24-1 and TRBJ2-1; no D gene call is confident. The CDR3 amino acid sequence is: CATSRYWNEQFF. In nucleotide form, the sequence is TGTGCCACCAGTAGATACTGGAATGAGCAGTTCTTC.